This T cell receptor beta chain was recorded in a study of T cell responses to AZD1222 COVID-19 vaccine. Study-level background: Second doses were pooled across both intervals (about 4 or about 12 weeks). General study findings and limits: Among those given AZD1222, only 5 to 7 were seropositive at baseline. Spike-specific TCR breadth and depth rose after two AZD1222 doses.

Germline V gene lookup returns CDR1 LNHDA and CDR2 SQIVND (reference sequence). V shed 3 bases and J shed 4 bases, with 16 bases lying between them. CDR3 size: 15 residues. Points on this clone: Its antigen is unknown.

Data came from immunoSEQ multiplex PCR; TCRdb stores just in-frame clones and leaves some out. The sample lists under 150,000 clones, around 93% seen once, with approximately 5.3% in the top ten. This sequence joins TRBV19 and TRBJ2-7, with D unclear. This TCR came from an adult in good health. Source: peripheral blood, taken on day 0 of AZD1222 vaccination. CDR3 nucleotide sequence: TGTGCCAGTAGTATCGGAGACCTCGGGTCGTACGAGCAGTACTTC. The encoded protein is CASSIGDLGSYEQYF.